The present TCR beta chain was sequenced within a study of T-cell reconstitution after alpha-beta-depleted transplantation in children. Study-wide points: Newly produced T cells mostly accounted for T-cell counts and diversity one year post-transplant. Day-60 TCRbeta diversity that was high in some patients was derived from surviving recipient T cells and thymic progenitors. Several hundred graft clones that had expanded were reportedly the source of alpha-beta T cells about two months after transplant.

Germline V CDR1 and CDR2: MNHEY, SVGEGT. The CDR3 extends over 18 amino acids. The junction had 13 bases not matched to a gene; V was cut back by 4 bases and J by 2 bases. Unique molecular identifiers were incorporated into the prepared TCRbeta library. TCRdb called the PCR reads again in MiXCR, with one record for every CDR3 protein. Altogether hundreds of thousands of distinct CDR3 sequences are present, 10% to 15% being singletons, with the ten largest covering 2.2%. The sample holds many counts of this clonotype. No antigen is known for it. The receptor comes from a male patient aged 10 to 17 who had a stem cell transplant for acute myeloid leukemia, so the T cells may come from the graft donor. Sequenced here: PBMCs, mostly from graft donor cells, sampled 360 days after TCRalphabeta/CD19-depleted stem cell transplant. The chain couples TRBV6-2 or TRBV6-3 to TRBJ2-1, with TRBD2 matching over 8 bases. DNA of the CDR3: TGTGCCAGCAGTTCGACCCTCTTCCTAGCGGGTACCTACAATGAGCAGTTCTTC. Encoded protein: CASSSTLFLAGTYNEQFF.